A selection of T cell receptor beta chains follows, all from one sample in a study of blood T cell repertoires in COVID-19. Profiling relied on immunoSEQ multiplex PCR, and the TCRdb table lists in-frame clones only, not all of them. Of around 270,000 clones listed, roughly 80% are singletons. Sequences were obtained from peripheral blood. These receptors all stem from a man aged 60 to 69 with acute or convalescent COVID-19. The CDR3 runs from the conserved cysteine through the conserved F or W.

cdr3_aa: CATAGGSNQPQHF
v_call: TRBV10-3

cdr3_aa: CASSYGGAFQETQYF
v_call: TRBV6-2/TRBV6-3

cdr3_aa: CASSSLGGNNSPLHF
v_call: TRBV6-5

cdr3_aa: CASSLSVSNQPQHF
v_call: TRBV27

cdr3_aa: CASSRDVRNYNEQFF
v_call: TRBV7-3

cdr3_aa: CASSSASGSRETQYF
v_call: TRBV7-9

cdr3_aa: CASSPRRVGGAANYGYTF
v_call: TRBV9

cdr3_aa: CASSLGRTELSAEQYF
v_call: TRBV7-9

cdr3_aa: CASSYLAGGGNEQFF
v_call: TRBV6-2/TRBV6-3

cdr3_aa: CASSGTQQVTEAFF
v_call: TRBV10-1

cdr3_aa: CSVDSLNTIYF
v_call: TRBV29-1

cdr3_aa: CASSPGDSDGTKVDQPQHF
v_call: TRBV18

cdr3_aa: CASSQVSGGGVELFF
v_call: TRBV4-1

cdr3_aa: CASSQDLFWGLLIGTDTQYF
v_call: TRBV4-2

cdr3_aa: CASSLGSVGAEAFF
v_call: TRBV3-1/TRBV3-2

cdr3_aa: CASSLYSNYGYTF
v_call: TRBV11-2

cdr3_aa: CASSPGRGYNEQFF
v_call: TRBV11-3

cdr3_aa: CASSQGGGYNEQFF
v_call: TRBV3-1/TRBV3-2

cdr3_aa: CASSTTGQGTRLRTEKLFF
v_call: TRBV5-1

cdr3_aa: CASSERGLGDEQFF
v_call: TRBV6-1

cdr3_aa: CASSHGTLLAGGVSSYEQYF
v_call: TRBV5-1

cdr3_aa: CASSFRWGPDYNEQFF
v_call: TRBV7-2

cdr3_aa: CASSLDTFPYEQYF
v_call: TRBV5-1

cdr3_aa: CASSVVGGYGANVLTF
v_call: TRBV9

cdr3_aa: CASSPSLVRGAGYGYTF
v_call: TRBV18

cdr3_aa: CASSLFGTGESGELFF
v_call: TRBV11-1

cdr3_aa: CAWIKRGQAVLYEQYF
v_call: TRBV30

cdr3_aa: CAISGVQQETQYF
v_call: TRBV10-3

cdr3_aa: CASSSTGGEDTQYF
v_call: TRBV6-1

cdr3_aa: CASSRGEPRSYNEQFF
v_call: TRBV5-4

cdr3_aa: CASSLTGGHEQYF
v_call: TRBV27

cdr3_aa: CASSVWDNTDTQYF
v_call: TRBV9

cdr3_aa: CASSFGGQSYNEQFF
v_call: TRBV5-1

cdr3_aa: CASSSNGKEAFF
v_call: TRBV5-1

cdr3_aa: CASGQGQQQFF
v_call: TRBV5-1

cdr3_aa: CASSTNLPGGTSYSPLHF
v_call: TRBV6-4

cdr3_aa: CASSQQLAKETQYF
v_call: TRBV3-1/TRBV3-2